Sequencing of this T cell receptor beta chain was carried out in a study of blood T cell repertoires in COVID-19. Study as a whole: Sites across the United States, Italy and Spain contributed samples from acute and convalescent COVID-19. T cells, B-cell-depleted T cells, or PBMCs provided the cDNA or gDNA that served as material.

TCRdb's copy holds only in-frame clones and misses some; the assay was immunoSEQ multiplex PCR. The sample lists some 200,000 clones; about 92% were seen once. V lost 3 bases to trimming and J lost 7 bases; unmatched junction nucleotides: 27. The CDR3 consists of 21 residues. From germline, CDR1 is LNHDA and CDR2 SQIVND (reference sequence). The sequenced material came from peripheral blood. This TCR was recovered from a man aged 25 to 40 with acute or convalescent COVID-19. This sequence joins TRBV19 and TRBJ2-1; 7 positions match TRBD1. The DNA for the CDR3 is TGTGCCAGTAGTATTAGTTCGGGACAGAGTTTAATATATGGTCCTATAAATGAGCAGTTCTTC. It codes for CASSISSGQSLIYGPINEQFF.